These 24 T cell receptor beta chains were all obtained from the same sample, sequenced in a study of tumor and adjacent non-tumor tissue in lung cancer. No cell sorting was done before RNA was extracted from the tissue. The library came from three nested PCR rounds adapted from ARM-PCR protocols. TCRdb itself ran the multiplex PCR reads through MiXCR, one entry per CDR3 protein. Of roughly 120,000 distinct CDR3 sequences listed, 84% are singletons. Sequenced sample: lung tumor tissue. The receptors come from a man aged 70-80 years with non-small cell lung cancer.

This clonotype was seen once. The chain joins TRBV29-1 to TRBJ1-1; D unclear. In germline, CDR1 is SQVTM, CDR2 ANQGSEA. CDR3 length equals 12 residues. Here the CDR3 reads CSVMAERPEAFF. CDR3 sequence (DNA): TGCAGTGTTATGGCGGAGAGACCTGAAGCTTTCTTT. The full variable domain, completed using reference TRBV29-1 and TRBJ1-1, is SAVISQKPSRDICQRGTSLTIQCQVDSQVTMMFWYRQQPGQSLTLIATANQGSEATYESGFVIDKFPISRPNLTFSTLTVSNMSPEDSSIYLCSVMAERPEAFFGQGTRLTVV.

Regarding this clonotype: No conserved phenylalanine or tryptophan ends this CDR3, so it is likely a read error. This chain connects TRBV4-2 to TRBJ2-5, with TRBD1 identical over 8 bases. CDR3 length equals 16 residues. In germline, CDR1 is LGHNA, CDR2 YNFKEQ. The CDR3 DNA reads as TGTGCCTGCAGCCCCCAGGGAACGGGACAGGTGGAGACCCAGTACTTA. The encoded protein is CACSPQGTGQVETQYL.

Note on this clonotype: The junction shows a germline mismatch at one end, possibly a read error. V is TRBV20-1 and J is TRBJ2-3; 10 bases line up with TRBD1. Germline-derived CDR1 and CDR2 are DFQATT and SNEGSKA (reference sequence). CDR3 length equals 16 residues. CDR3 nucleotide sequence: TGCGGTGTTGAGAGCGGGACAGGGGCTTACACAGATACGCTGTATTTT. Translated, it gives CGVESGTGAYTDTLYF.

Remarks on this clonotype: Relative to the germline gene, one junction end is altered; a read error may explain this. The CDR3 nucleotides are TGTGCCGGCAGTTACCCGGGACAGGATGGGTCGAACATTCAGTACTTC. It yields the protein CAGSYPGQDGSNIQYF. The V gene is TRBV6-6, the J gene TRBJ2-4; 8 bases align to TRBD1. This CDR3 contains 16 residues. The V gene's germline CDR1 is MNHNY and CDR2 SVGAGI (reference sequence).

A note on this clonotype: At one end the junction does not follow the germline gene, possibly because of a read error. The chain recombines TRBV6-1 with TRBJ1-1; TRBD1 matches at 7 bases. The CDR3 spans 13 residues. The germline V gene has CDR1 MNHNS and CDR2 SASEGT. The CDR3 DNA is TGTGCCGCCGGGACAGAGGGCTTTACTGAGGCTTTCTTT. Its protein product is CAAGTEGFTEAFF.

As to this clonotype: Germline and junction disagree at one end, which may indicate a read error. This chain links TRBV6-1 with TRBJ2-1; no clear D. CDR1 is MNHNS and CDR2 is SASEGT in the germline V gene. CDR3 length: 13 residues. CDR3 DNA: TGTGCCAGCATCTGTAACTCCCTGCGTGAGCAATTCTTC. Its translation is CASICNSLREQFF.

A word on this clonotype: The CDR3 end shows no conserved phenylalanine or tryptophan, and so a read error is likely. The rearrangement joins TRBV10-2 to TRBJ2-3; D is uncertain. The CDR3 has 12 amino acids. Germline values: CDR1 WSHSY, CDR2 SAAADI. Deletions cut 7 bases from V and 4 bases from J, with 9 bases between. The CDR3 DNA reads TGCGCCAGCACTATAACCTCAGATACGCAGTATCTT. Protein sequence: CASTITSDTQYL.

Comment on this clonotype: Since no conserved phenylalanine or tryptophan closes the CDR3, a read error is the likely cause. The gene calls are TRBV28 and TRBJ2-1, with D tentatively TRBD1 or TRBD2 (5 bases each). The V end was cut by 7 bases, the J end by 9 bases, with 13 bases between. There are 12 residues in the CDR3. In germline, CDR1 is MDHEN, CDR2 SYDVKM. The CDR3 reads CASNPLGGEQFI. CDR3 DNA: TGTGCCAGCAATCCTCTTGGGGGTGAGCAGTTCATC.

Turning to this clonotype: One end of the junction fails to match germline, which may point to a read error. The rearrangement uses TRBV6-1 and TRBJ2-7; 7 nucleotides align to TRBD1. The CDR3 runs 14 residues. Germline lookup yields CDR1 MNHNS and CDR2 SASEGT. CDR3 loop: CTSSEAQGTGEHYF. CDR3 DNA sequence: TGTACCAGCAGTGAAGCACAGGGAACAGGGGAGCATTACTTC.

V gene TRBV29-1 combines with J gene TRBJ2-1; possible D gene TRBD1, 6 bases. The germline gives CDR1 SQVTM, CDR2 ANQGSEA. V was trimmed by 5 bases and J by 4 bases, leaving 18 bases between them. This CDR3 comprises 15 residues. In nucleotides, the CDR3 is TGCAGCGTTACCCACTGGATAGGGGGTTACAATGAGCAGTTCTTC. As protein: CSVTHWIGGYNEQFF.

As to this clonotype: A much larger clonotype is one base distant, so this may be a read error. The V and J genes are TRBV6-4 and TRBJ2-1, with TRBD2 identical over 12 bases. The CDR3 covers 13 residues. Trimming took 6 bases from V and 9 from J; bases not matched to a gene: 3. Germline CDR1 MRHNA, CDR2 SNTAGT. The CDR3 coding sequence is TGTGCCAGCAGCGGACTAGCGGGGCGTGAGCAGTTCTTC. The encoded protein is CASSGLAGREQFF.

Points on this clonotype: Likely a read error: the CDR3 ends without its conserved phenylalanine or tryptophan. The chain links TRBV10-1 to TRBJ2-7; TRBD1 matches at 8 bases. V lost 9 bases, J lost 7 bases, and 14 bases stayed unmatched. From germline, CDR1 is WNHNN and CDR2 SYGVQD (reference sequence). The CDR3 is made up of 14 amino acids. The CDR3 protein is CASNAPGQAWEQYL. The CDR3, as DNA: TGCGCCAGTAATGCCCCGGGACAGGCCTGGGAGCAGTACCTC.

The rearrangement joins TRBV29-1 to TRBJ1-1; 8 bases line up with TRBD1. This CDR3 comprises 14 residues. Germline V gives CDR1 SQVTM, CDR2 ANQGSEA. After removal of 2 bases from V and 4 bases from J, the junction contained 6 bases not matched to a gene. The CDR3 coding sequence is TGCAGCGTTGAACAGGGGGCTCCTTGCACTGAAGCTTTCTTT. This translates into CSVEQGAPCTEAFF.

Worth noting for this clonotype: A junction boundary mismatches the germline segment, possibly from a read error. As DNA, the CDR3 is TGTGCCAGCAGCTTGGGGCCGAATGATGGGTACACCTTC. It codes for CASSLGPNDGYTF. The chain links TRBV5-4 to TRBJ1-2; D call uncertain. This CDR3 region has 13 residues. Germline CDR1 SGHNT, CDR2 YYREEE (reference sequence).

Notes on this clonotype: A junction boundary mismatches the germline segment, possibly from a read error. In DNA form, the CDR3 reads TGTGCCAGCAGTTTTCATGGCAATCAGCCCCAACATTTT. Protein sequence: CASSFHGNQPQHF. This chain joins TRBV6-2 or TRBV6-3 and TRBJ1-5; D is unresolved. In germline, CDR1 is MNHEY, CDR2 SVGEGT. The CDR3 covers 13 residues.

There are a few counts of this clonotype. The junction shows a germline mismatch at one end, possibly a read error. The chain recombines TRBV11-2 with TRBJ2-3; TRBD1 is a possible D gene (5 bases). This CDR3 comprises 14 residues. The germline CDR1 and CDR2 sequences are SGHAT and FQNNGV. Written as DNA, the CDR3 is TGTGCCAGCAGCCTATCTCCAGGGTCAAATACACAGTATTTT. Protein product: CASSLSPGSNTQYF. Using reference TRBV11-2 and TRBJ2-3 for the parts outside the CDR3, the full variable domain is EAGVAQSPRYKIIEKRQSVAFWCNPISGHATLYWYQQILGQGPKLLIQFQNNGVVDDSQLPKDRFSAERLKGVDSTLKIQPAKLEDSAVYLCASSLSPGSNTQYFGPGTRLTVL.

As concerns this clonotype: One end of the junction is discordant with germline, which a read error may explain. This sequence joins TRBV12-3 or TRBV12-4 and TRBJ1-2, with 9 positions matching TRBD1. CDR3 length equals 14 residues. This CDR3 is CASRLGDRDYGYIF. DNA of the CDR3: TGTGCCAGCAGACTGGGGGACAGGGACTATGGCTACATCTTC.

This chain links TRBV11-2 with TRBJ2-2; perhaps TRBD1 as D (6 bases). Germline CDR1 is SGHAT and CDR2 is FQNNGV. The CDR3 length is 14 residues. V gave up 6 bases and J gave up 10 bases, with 18 bases separating them. CDR3: CASRLDSRSVELFF. CDR3 nucleotides: TGTGCCAGCAGACTGGACAGTCGATCCGTGGAGCTGTTTTTT. Full variable domain (rest looked up from reference TRBV11-2 and TRBJ2-2): EAGVAQSPRYKIIEKRQSVAFWCNPISGHATLYWYQQILGQGPKLLIQFQNNGVVDDSQLPKDRFSAERLKGVDSTLKIQPAKLEDSAVYLCASRLDSRSVELFFGEGSRLTVL.

This clonotype was found once. The junction and the germline gene differ at one end; a read error may be behind it. This chain uses TRBV6-2 or TRBV6-3 with TRBJ2-1; D call uncertain. Germline CDR1 and CDR2: MNHEY and SVGEGT. This CDR3 is built from 13 residues. In DNA, the CDR3 is TGTACCAGCAGCCCTAAAGAGAAGGATGAGCAGTTCTTC. Protein sequence: CTSSPKEKDEQFF.

V and J are TRBV29-1 and TRBJ2-6, with TRBD2 identical over 7 bases. The germline gives CDR1 SQVTM, CDR2 ANQGSEA. The V and J ends lost 4 bases and 16 bases, in that order; junction bases with no gene match: 28. The CDR3 sequence is 18 residues long. The CDR3 nucleotides are TGCAGCGTTGTGGGGGAAAGGGGAGGGCCCTCTGGGGCTAGCGTTCTGACTTTC. This encodes CSVVGERGGPSGASVLTF.

A note on this clonotype: The junction and the germline gene differ at one end; a read error may be behind it. This chain uses TRBV11-3 with TRBJ2-5; TRBD2 is a possible D gene (7 bases). The CDR3 has 14 residues. Germline V gene sequence: CDR1 SGHNT, CDR2 YENEEA. The CDR3 here is CTSAFGWGRETQYF. The DNA for the CDR3 is TGTACCAGCGCTTTCGGCTGGGGGCGGGAGACCCAATACTTC.

The V call is TRBV12-3 or TRBV12-4, the J call TRBJ2-7; 8 bases agree with TRBD1. CDR3 length equals 15 residues. This CDR3 is CISSLGQGRTYEQYF. The DNA for the CDR3 is TGTATCAGCAGTCTAGGACAGGGAAGGACCTACGAGCAGTACTTC.

For this clonotype: The CDR3 end shows no conserved phenylalanine or tryptophan, and so a read error is likely. V usage is TRBV6-4 and J usage is TRBJ2-4, with a weak D call TRBD2 (7 bases). The CDR3 contains 13 residues. CDR1 is MRHNA and CDR2 is SNTAGT in the germline V gene. The CDR3 DNA reads TGTGCCACCAGTGACACTTTGGCGGGGGCTCAGTACTAC. Encoded protein: CATSDTLAGAQYY.

The sample holds many counts of this clonotype. V gene TRBV5-6 combines with J gene TRBJ2-4; no clear D gene. The CDR3 is 16 residues long. V was shortened by 3 bases and J by 0 bases, with 13 bases between the two germline ends. CDR1 is SGHDT and CDR2 is YYEEEE in the germline V gene. Here the CDR3 DNA reads TGTGCCAGCAGCTCCACAAAGGAACTAGCCAAAAACATTCAGTACTTC. Its translation: CASSSTKELAKNIQYF.